Below are 20 T cell receptor beta chains sequenced from a single sample in a study of T cell responses to AZD1222 COVID-19 vaccine. Assay: immunoSEQ multiplex PCR; the TCRdb copy retains only in-frame clones and omits some. The sample lists fewer than 150,000 clones, 88% seen once, with around 3.5% in the top ten. The sample in question was peripheral blood, obtained on day 0 of AZD1222 vaccination. The receptor source for this set is an adult in good health.

J is TRBJ1-5 and V is TRBV30; possible D gene TRBD1, 5 bases. Germline CDR1 reads GTSNPN; CDR2 reads SVGIG (reference sequence). V gave up 5 bases and J gave up 3 bases, with 11 bases separating them. The CDR3 totals 13 residues. The CDR3 reads CAWSPGVNQPQHF. Here the CDR3 DNA reads TGTGCCTGGTCTCCGGGGGTCAATCAGCCCCAGCATTTT.

The chain has TRBV19 and TRBJ1-5, with D possibly matching TRBD1 (6 bases). Germline V gives CDR1 LNHDA, CDR2 SQIVND (reference sequence). This CDR3 spans 12 amino acids. V shed 6 bases and J shed 7 bases, with 10 bases lying between them. CDR3 region: CASRGAGQPQHF. Here the CDR3 DNA reads TGTGCCAGTAGGGGGGCGGGACAGCCCCAGCATTTT.

The chain is built from TRBV4-3 and TRBJ1-4; D remains unclear. CDR3 length: 12 amino acids. Germline V CDR1 and CDR2: LGHNA, YSLEER. V dropped 1 base and J dropped 10 bases, with 7 bases sitting between them. CDR3 coding DNA: TGCGCCAGCAGCCAAGGAACGGGAAAACTGTTTTTT. Protein sequence: CASSQGTGKLFF.

DNA for the CDR3: TGTGCCAGCAGCTGGGACAGGGGCGAATCACCCCTCCACTTT. Protein sequence: CASSWDRGESPLHF. The chain is built from TRBV6-5 and TRBJ1-6, with 10 nucleotides matching TRBD1. CDR3 size: 14 residues. Germline V gene data show CDR1 as MNHEY and CDR2 as SVGAGI. V lost 6 bases and J lost 10; bases outside the gene matches: 6.

The chain joins TRBV30 to TRBJ2-6; D unclear. CDR1 is GTSNPN and CDR2 is SVGIG in the germline V gene (reference sequence). Trimming took 0 bases from V and 3 from J, leaving 3 bases between them. This CDR3 is built from 13 residues. The CDR3 region has the DNA TGTGCCTGGAGTGTATATGGGGCCAACGTCCTGACTTTC. It encodes CAWSVYGANVLTF.

V usage is TRBV5-1 and J usage is TRBJ2-1; 11 nucleotides line up with TRBD2. Germline lookup yields CDR1 SGHRS and CDR2 YFSETQ. With 3 bases clipped from V and 9 bases from J, the junction kept 11 bases outside the gene matches. The CDR3 consists of 16 residues. The DNA for the CDR3 is TGCGCCAGCAGCTCGATAGCGGGAGGGCCAGGTCCTGAGCAGTTCTTC. It specifies CASSSIAGGPGPEQFF.

The chain has TRBV19 and TRBJ2-2, with 10 bases aligning to TRBD1. Germline CDR1 and CDR2: LNHDA and SQIVND (reference sequence). Trimming at V came to 4 bases and at J to 3 bases, leaving 5 bases not matched to a gene. This CDR3 contains 16 residues. The CDR3 DNA reads TGTGCCAGTAGTACCCGGGACAGGGGCTACACCGGGGAGCTGTTTTTT. This encodes CASSTRDRGYTGELFF. The whole variable domain, remainder taken from reference TRBV19 and TRBJ2-2, is DGGITQSPKYLFRKEGQNVTLSCEQNLNHDAMYWYRQDPGQGLRLIYYSQIVNDFQKGDIAEGYSVSREKKESFPLTVTSAQKNPTAFYLCASSTRDRGYTGELFFGEGSRLTVL.

The J gene is TRBJ2-2, the V gene TRBV11-3; no clear D. V shed 2 bases and J shed 7 bases, with 8 bases lying between them. The CDR3 is made up of 13 amino acids. Germline lookup yields CDR1 SGHNT and CDR2 YENEEA. CDR3 protein: CASSLRQSGELFF. In nucleotides, the CDR3 is TGTGCCAGCAGCTTAAGACAAAGCGGGGAGCTGTTTTTT.

This sequence joins TRBV4-2 and TRBJ2-2; possible D gene TRBD2, 5 bases. Trimming stripped 0 bases from V and 5 bases from J, with 22 bases between. This CDR3 is built from 19 residues. Germline assignment: CDR1 LGHNA and CDR2 YNFKEQ. This CDR3 is CASSQDWRHARSGTGELFF. In DNA form, the CDR3 reads TGTGCCAGCAGCCAAGATTGGAGGCACGCCCGGAGTGGAACCGGGGAGCTGTTTTTT.

This clone was observed a single time. The chain links TRBV5-8 to TRBJ1-1; D is perhaps TRBD1 (6 bases). V was shortened by 2 bases and J by 3 bases, with 11 bases between the two germline ends. Germline V gene sequence: CDR1 SGHTS, CDR2 YDEGEE. The CDR3 is made up of 14 amino acids. CDR3 sequence (DNA): TGTGCCAGCAGCTTTATGTACAGGGACACTGAAGCTTTCTTT. Its translation: CASSFMYRDTEAFF.

This chain's CDR3 is CASSERRASWEQYF. CDR3 bases: TGTGCCAGCAGTGAACGGAGGGCCTCATGGGAGCAGTACTTC. This chain joins TRBV2 and TRBJ2-7; D possibly corresponds to TRBD2 (6 bases). From germline, CDR1 is SNHLY and CDR2 FYNNEI. Trimming took off 2 bases at V and 7 bases at J, with 15 bases between the two ends. This CDR3 contains 14 residues.

The chain uses TRBV7-9 and TRBJ1-1, with D unclear. The germline V and J ends were trimmed by 5 bases and 5 bases, with 9 bases remaining between them. The CDR3 covers 12 residues. Germline V CDR1 and CDR2: SEHNR, FQNEAQ (reference sequence). As DNA, the CDR3 is TGTGCCAGCAGCCATCGCGGTACTGAAGCTTTCTTT. It yields the protein CASSHRGTEAFF. The entire variable domain, with the rest obtained from reference TRBV7-9 and TRBJ1-1, is as follows: DTGVSQNPRHKITKRGQNVTFRCDPISEHNRLYWYRQTLGQGPEFLTYFQNEAQLEKSRLLSDRFSAERPKGSFSTLEIQRTEQGDSAMYLCASSHRGTEAFFGQGTRLTVV.

The chain couples TRBV7-2 to TRBJ2-2; D remains ambiguous. Germline assignment: CDR1 SGHTA and CDR2 FQGNSA. The CDR3 sequence is 16 residues long. V lost 2 bases, J lost 4 bases, and 14 bases lay in between. In DNA form, the CDR3 reads TGTGCCAGCAGCTTAATAGCAGGAATCTTCACCGGGGAGCTGTTTTTT. Translation: CASSLIAGIFTGELFF.

The gene calls are TRBV5-5 and TRBJ2-3, with no clear D. The germline V gene has CDR1 SGHKS and CDR2 YYEKEE (reference sequence). This CDR3 has 12 residues. With 3 bases removed from V and 2 bases from J, the gap between germline ends came to 4 bases. CDR3 DNA sequence: TGTGCCAGCAGCTCGCTCACAGATACGCAGTATTTT. It specifies CASSSLTDTQYF.

This rearrangement joins TRBV12-3 or TRBV12-4 to TRBJ1-2, with D hard to call. The CDR3 sequence is 12 residues long. Deletions cut 2 bases from V and 6 bases from J, with 7 bases between. The CDR3 reads CASSLSGHGYTF. In nucleotides, the CDR3 is TGTGCCAGCAGTTTATCGGGTCATGGCTACACCTTC.

This chain uses TRBV28 with TRBJ1-2; 9 nucleotides line up with TRBD1. The CDR3 spans 15 residues. V dropped 3 bases and J dropped 7; count of bases not matched to a gene: 9. In germline, CDR1 is MDHEN, CDR2 SYDVKM. The CDR3: CASSFTGTGSGGYTF. The CDR3 DNA is TGTGCCAGCAGTTTTACAGGGACAGGGTCAGGTGGCTACACCTTC.

The J gene is TRBJ1-1, the V gene TRBV5-1, with 7 nucleotides matching TRBD1. The germline V gene has CDR1 SGHRS and CDR2 YFSETQ. CDR3 length: 15 amino acids. V gave up 6 bases and J gave up 1 base; unmatched junction bases: 9. Here the CDR3 DNA reads TGCGCCAGCAACTCAAGGAGGGGGCAGAACACTGAAGCTTTCTTT. Translating gives CASNSRRGQNTEAFF.

The CDR3 nucleotides are TGTGCCAGCAGCAACCGGGACAGGTTGTCTAACTATGGCTACACCTTC. Translating it yields CASSNRDRLSNYGYTF. J is TRBJ1-2 and V is TRBV7-9, with 8 nucleotides matching TRBD1. The CDR3 length is 16 residues. Germline CDR1 reads SEHNR; CDR2 reads FQNEAQ (reference sequence). Trimming removed 5 bases from V and 0 bases from J; junction bases left unmatched: 8.

This clone was observed a few times. The chain uses TRBV12-3 or TRBV12-4 and TRBJ1-2, with D tentatively TRBD1 (5 bases). This CDR3 region has 13 residues. V was shortened by 4 bases and J by 6 bases, with 12 bases between the two germline ends. For the CDR3, the DNA is TGTGCCAGCAGTTCGCAGGGATCCAATGGCTACACCTTC. Translation: CASSSQGSNGYTF.

This chain connects TRBV7-2 to TRBJ2-2; perhaps TRBD2 as D (6 bases). CDR3 length: 15 amino acids. Looked up from germline, CDR1 is SGHTA and CDR2 is FQGNSA. With 4 bases removed from V and 6 bases from J, the gap between germline ends came to 15 bases. The CDR3 DNA reads as TGTGCCAGCAGCTCCGGCCTCGGGGAGGCCGGGGAGCTGTTTTTT. Translation: CASSSGLGEAGELFF.